The clone carrying this T cell receptor (beta chain) was observed a few times. No antigen is known for it. This entry comes from a study of vaccination and CD4 T cells after COVID-19. Indicated treatment: approximately 9-day PBMC culture with coronavirus spike peptide pools or control peptides (ViraFEST assay). Cultured CD4+ T-cell DNA underwent Oncomine TCR Beta short-read sequencing. MiXCR, run by TCRdb on the PCR reads, gives a single entry per CDR3 protein. The sample shows about 15,000 distinct CDR3 sequences, roughly two fifths of them seen only once. The sequenced sample was CD4+ T cells from blood, cultured in vitro, obtained before SARS-CoV-2 vaccination. The sequence was collected from a human donor who had recovered from COVID-19.

The CDR3 DNA reads as TGTGCCAGCAGTCCCAGACAGGGCCTCCAAGAGACCCAGTACTTC. It specifies CASSPRQGLQETQYF. The chain combines TRBV14 with TRBJ2-5; 7 bases map to TRBD1. The ends lost 6 bases at V and 1 base at J; junction bases unmatched: 8. Germline CDR1 reads SGHDN; CDR2 reads FVKESK. The CDR3 runs to 15 residues.